A single sample is the source of the 20 T cell receptor beta chains below, sequenced in a study of blood T cells in healthy people across ages. Next came a second PCR, run for about 6 to 11 cycles, which used a sample-barcoded 5' primer along with a J-beta primer mix. TCRdb passed the 5' RACE reads through MiXCR, listing each CDR3 protein once. The data show some 1.5 million distinct CDR3 sequences, 28% seen once. Sequenced input: blood. These receptors were obtained from a woman in her 30s in good health.

This clonotype was detected only a few times. V usage is TRBV10-1 and J usage is TRBJ2-1; 7 nucleotides agree with TRBD1. Looked up from germline, CDR1 is WNHNN and CDR2 is SYGVQD (reference sequence). V was clipped by 4 bases and J by 5 bases; unmatched bases: 5. This CDR3 is 14 amino acids long. DNA for the CDR3: TGCGCCAGCAGTGCACGAGGGGGCCACAATGAGCAGTTCTTC. It codes for CASSARGGHNEQFF.

This clonotype came up a few times. The chain is built from TRBV10-3 and TRBJ2-1; D gene ambiguous. Germline V gene sequence: CDR1 ENHRY, CDR2 SYGVKD. V was cut by 1 base and J by 4 bases, with 5 bases left in between. The CDR3 is 13 residues long. This chain's CDR3 is CAISEFQYNEQFF. As DNA, the CDR3 is TGTGCCATCAGTGAGTTCCAGTACAATGAGCAGTTCTTC.

This clonotype was detected many times. This chain's CDR3 is CASSSSAINSPLHF. The CDR3 nucleotides read TGTGCCAGCAGTTCATCAGCGATCAATTCACCCCTCCACTTT. This sequence joins TRBV12-3 or TRBV12-4 and TRBJ1-6; D remains unclear. This CDR3 spans 14 amino acids. V was shortened by 4 bases and J by 7 bases, with 11 bases between the two germline ends.

As to this clonotype: Relative to the germline gene, one junction end is altered; a read error may explain this. V and J are TRBV7-2 and TRBJ2-5, with 9 nucleotides matching TRBD2. This CDR3 is 15 amino acids long. The germline V gene encodes CDR1 SGHTA and CDR2 FQGNSA. The CDR3 DNA follows: TGTGCCAGCAGTTTAGCGGGAGCGCTTAAAGAGACCCAGTACTTC. Translation: CASSLAGALKETQYF. Filled out from reference TRBV7-2 and TRBJ2-5, the complete variable domain reads GAGVSQSPSNKVTEKGKDVELRCDPISGHTALYWYRQSLGQGLEFLIYFQGNSAPDKSGLPSDRFSAERTGGSVSTLTIQRTQQEDSAVYLCASSLAGALKETQYFGPGTRLLVL.

This clonotype was observed a single time. This chain links TRBV15 with TRBJ2-2; 8 bases match TRBD2. CDR1 and CDR2 from the germline V gene are LNHNV and YYDKDF (reference sequence). The CDR3 runs to 15 residues. With V trimmed by 4 bases and J by 0 bases, 1 base remained unmatched. CDR3 sequence (DNA): TGTGCCACCAGCACACTAGCGGCGAACACCGGGGAGCTGTTTTTT. Translated: CATSTLAANTGELFF.

Only a few counts were recorded for this clonotype. The V and J genes are TRBV20-1 and TRBJ2-5; 9 bases match TRBD1. The germline CDR1 and CDR2 sequences are DFQATT and SNEGSKA (reference sequence). After removal of 3 bases from V and 1 base from J, the junction contained 3 bases not matched to a gene. The CDR3 runs 14 residues. CDR3 sequence reads: CSASGQGIQETQYF. CDR3 nucleotides: TGCAGTGCTAGTGGACAGGGGATCCAAGAGACCCAGTACTTC.

This clonotype showed up just a few times. The chain links TRBV18 to TRBJ2-7, with 9 bases fitting TRBD1. V shed 3 bases and J 4 bases; nucleotides not matched to a gene: 7. This CDR3 contains 15 residues. Germline loops: CDR1 KGHSH, CDR2 LQKENI. DNA of the CDR3: TGTGCCAGCTCACCGGACAGGGGTGTTGGTTACGAGCAGTACTTC. Protein product: CASSPDRGVGYEQYF.

CDR3 nucleotides: TGCAGCGTAAAAGCGGCGGGGACGGGTGTCACCGGGGAGCTGTTTTTT. It yields the protein CSVKAAGTGVTGELFF. This chain joins TRBV29-1 and TRBJ2-2, with TRBD2 as a possible D gene (6 bases). Germline CDR1 and CDR2: SQVTM and ANQGSEA. The germline V and J ends were trimmed by 6 bases and 4 bases, with 21 bases remaining between them. The CDR3 extends over 16 amino acids.

The table lists this clonotype with a few counts. The J gene is TRBJ2-7, the V gene TRBV3-1, with a tentative D call TRBD2 (5 bases). The germline V gene encodes CDR1 LGHDT and CDR2 YNNKEL (reference sequence). The V gene lost 0 bases and the J gene lost 7 bases, with 16 bases spanning the gap. The CDR3 length is 15 residues. In nucleotides, the CDR3 is TGTGCCAGCAGCCAAGATTGGTCGGAAACGGGGGAGCAGTACTTC. Its protein product is CASSQDWSETGEQYF.

The V gene is TRBV7-2, the J gene TRBJ2-3; maybe TRBD2 (6 bases). Germline CDR1 is SGHTA and CDR2 is FQGNSA. This CDR3 is built from 14 residues. V lost 5 bases, J lost 6 bases, and 15 bases lay in between. Here the CDR3 DNA reads TGTGCCAGCAGCACACGCTCGGGGAGGGATACGCAGTATTTT. Its protein is CASSTRSGRDTQYF.

The chain joins TRBV9 to TRBJ2-2; D is possibly TRBD1 or TRBD2 (5 bases each). This CDR3 has 15 residues. CDR1 is SGDLS and CDR2 is YYNGEE in the germline V gene. Trimming took 4 bases from V and 6 from J, leaving 16 bases between them. This CDR3 is CASSQAGALPGELFF. The CDR3 coding sequence is TGTGCCAGCAGCCAAGCCGGGGCACTCCCCGGGGAGCTGTTTTTT.

Note on this clonotype: A much bigger clone sits one base away, suggesting this may be a read error. The genes are TRBV9 and TRBJ2-5; 9 nucleotides line up with TRBD2. The germline V gene has CDR1 SGDLS and CDR2 YYNGEE. The CDR3 totals 17 residues. CDR3 coding DNA: TGTGCCAACAGCGAGACTCCAGGCGGGGGGGCCGAAGAGACCCAGTACTTC. Amino acids: CANSETPGGGAEETQYF.

This clonotype appeared a few times. The chain combines TRBV7-2 with TRBJ1-2; 8 nucleotides line up with TRBD1. The V segment lost 5 bases and the J segment 6 bases; nucleotides outside the gene matches: 8. The CDR3 is 14 residues long. Germline values: CDR1 SGHTA, CDR2 FQGNSA. CDR3 DNA: TGTGCCAGCAGCGTCGGAGACAGGGGAAATGGCTACACCTTC. Protein product: CASSVGDRGNGYTF.

This clonotype was found a few times. The chain links TRBV20-1 to TRBJ1-2; 8 bases match TRBD1. The germline gives CDR1 DFQATT, CDR2 SNEGSKA (reference sequence). After removal of 3 bases from V and 4 bases from J, the junction contained 13 bases not matched to a gene. The CDR3 is made up of 16 amino acids. The CDR3 bases are TGCAGTGCTAGGGGCTTCGAAGCAGGGGGCGGCTATGGCTACACCTTC. Translating it yields CSARGFEAGGGYGYTF.

This chain uses TRBV20-1 with TRBJ2-3, with 10 nucleotides matching TRBD1. The CDR3 is made up of 16 amino acids. Per the germline V gene, CDR1 is DFQATT and CDR2 is SNEGSKA (reference sequence). The junction had 6 bases not matched to a gene; V was cut back by 0 bases and J by 3 bases. CDR3 region: CSARDPRQGATDTQYF. In DNA, the CDR3 is TGCAGTGCTAGAGATCCGAGACAGGGGGCTACAGATACGCAGTATTTT.

This clonotype occurred once. CDR3 DNA sequence: TGCAGTGCTGTCGGGAGGGCCCCCTACGAGCAGTACTTC. Protein: CSAVGRAPYEQYF. The chain links TRBV20-1 to TRBJ2-7; 8 bases are shared with TRBD2. Germline CDR1 and CDR2: DFQATT and SNEGSKA (reference sequence). Trimming cost V 5 bases and J 2 bases; bases outside gene matches: 5. The CDR3 contains 13 residues.

The V gene is TRBV5-6, the J gene TRBJ2-3, with unresolved D. Germline V gives CDR1 SGHDT, CDR2 YYEEEE. Trimming left V 4 bases short and J 6 bases short, with 12 bases between. This CDR3 is built from 13 residues. CDR3 sequence reads: CASSLRKRDTQYF. The CDR3 nucleotides are TGTGCCAGCAGCCTTCGAAAGAGGGATACGCAGTATTTT.

The chain joins TRBV2 to TRBJ2-6, with TRBD1 matching over 7 bases. J lost 1 base, V lost 5 bases, and 8 bases had no gene match. This CDR3 contains 17 residues. Germline CDR1 is SNHLY and CDR2 is FYNNEI. In DNA form, the CDR3 reads TGTGCCAGCAGTCGACAGGGAGAGGGGTCTGGGGCCAACGTCCTGACTTTC. Its protein product is CASSRQGEGSGANVLTF.

This clonotype was counted a few times. The chain has TRBV7-2 and TRBJ1-2; TRBD1 agrees at 8 bases. V lost 5 bases to trimming and J lost 8 bases; unmatched junction nucleotides: 19. The CDR3 length is 17 residues. CDR1 is SGHTA and CDR2 is FQGNSA in the germline V gene. In nucleotides, the CDR3 is TGTGCCAGCAGCACTAACCCTCCTCCCCAGGGGGCGGGAGGCTACACCTTC. It translates to CASSTNPPPQGAGGYTF. The variable domain in full, with the rest retrieved from reference TRBV7-2 and TRBJ1-2, is GAGVSQSPSNKVTEKGKDVELRCDPISGHTALYWYRQSLGQGLEFLIYFQGNSAPDKSGLPSDRFSAERTGGSVSTLTIQRTQQEDSAVYLCASSTNPPPQGAGGYTFGSGTRLTVV.

The rearrangement links TRBV20-1 to TRBJ2-5; D is unclear. This CDR3 spans 14 amino acids. V gave up 5 bases and J gave up 0 bases, with 13 bases separating them. Germline CDR1 reads DFQATT; CDR2 reads SNEGSKA (reference sequence). The CDR3 DNA sequence: TGCAGTGCTCTATCTGACGGGTACCAAGAGACCCAGTACTTC. It yields the protein CSALSDGYQETQYF.